These T cell receptor beta chains were read from a single sample in a study of vaccination effects on CD4 cells after COVID-19. No antigens are known for them. Repertoires were generated with immunoSEQ multiplex PCR, while TCRdb's copy carries only in-frame clones and drops some. This table has tens of thousands of clones, approximately 77% appearing once. The sequencing used CD4+ T cells from PBMCs cultured without peptide, collected before COVID-19 vaccination. The receptor set was obtained from a human donor who received a COVID-19 vaccine. Both conserved end residues are part of each CDR3. Fields, in order: V gene, J gene, clone size, D gene, CDR3 protein, CDR3 DNA. The D gene is left open where the match is weak. Rows may omit the clone size; those that give it use once, few, many or a size class.

>TRBV23-1|TRBJ1-6|-|TRBD1
CASSPGQGDSPLHF
TGCGCCAGCAGCCCGGGACAGGGAGATTCACCCCTCCACTTT
>TRBV6-2/TRBV6-3|TRBJ2-2|-|TRBD2
CASSTVGGSSNTGELFF
TGTGCCAGCAGTACCGTCGGGGGGAGTTCGAACACCGGGGAGCTGTTTTTT
>TRBV15|TRBJ2-1|-|TRBD1
CATSRGAPGQGGNEQFF
TGTGCCACCAGCAGAGGGGCCCCGGGACAGGGAGGCAATGAGCAGTTCTTC
>TRBV6-6|TRBJ1-6|few|-
CASSYGTSNSPLHF
TGTGCCAGCAGTTACGGGACAAGTAATTCACCCCTCCACTTT
>TRBV19|TRBJ1-4|-|-
CASSSGRISENEKLFF
TGTGCCAGTAGTAGTGGACGGATCTCAGAAAATGAAAAACTGTTTTTT
>TRBV19|TRBJ1-5|-|TRBD1
CASSQDRANQPQHF
TGTGCCAGTAGCCAGGACAGGGCCAATCAGCCCCAGCATTTT
>TRBV18|TRBJ2-1|few|TRBD1
CASSPRQGDNEQFF
TGTGCCAGCTCACCGAGACAGGGAGACAATGAGCAGTTCTTC
>TRBV5-4|TRBJ2-3|-|TRBD1
CASSSMDRGGTDTQYF
TGTGCCAGCAGCTCCATGGACAGGGGGGGGACAGATACGCAGTATTTT
>TRBV7-2|TRBJ2-1|-|TRBD1
CASSRRGTGWYNEQFF
TGTGCCAGCAGCCGGCGAGGGACAGGTTGGTACAATGAGCAGTTCTTC
>TRBV18|TRBJ1-4|-|-
CASSDKQATNEKLFF
TGTGCCAGCTCGGACAAACAGGCAACTAATGAAAAACTGTTTTTT
>TRBV7-2|TRBJ1-1|-|TRBD1
CASSSRDRAKAFF
TGTGCCAGCAGCTCCCGGGACAGGGCGAAAGCTTTCTTT
>TRBV5-1|TRBJ2-5|once|-
CASSLGQQETQYF
TGCGCCAGCAGCTTGGGCCAGCAAGAGACCCAGTACTTC
>TRBV19|TRBJ1-1|few|-
CASSPQYAEAFF
TGTGCCAGTTCACCCCAATATGCTGAAGCTTTCTTT
>TRBV15|TRBJ2-5|-|-
CATSRVANMETQYF
TGTGCCACCAGCAGAGTTGCGAACATGGAGACCCAGTACTTC
>TRBV6-4|TRBJ2-2|-|-
CASRPTGNTGELFF
TGTGCCAGCAGACCGACAGGAAACACCGGGGAGCTGTTTTTT
>TRBV29-1|TRBJ2-3|-|-
CSVDGDLPPDTQYF
TGCAGCGTTGACGGGGACCTCCCCCCAGATACGCAGTATTTT
>TRBV5-1|TRBJ1-5|-|TRBD1
CASSLDRGNQPQHF
TGCGCCAGCAGCCTGGACAGGGGGAATCAGCCCCAGCATTTT
>TRBV3-1/TRBV3-2|TRBJ2-1|-|-
CASSHYTANNEQFF
TGTGCCAGCAGCCACTATACAGCGAACAATGAGCAGTTCTTC
>TRBV19|TRBJ2-5|-|TRBD2
CASSFLAGGQETQYF
TGTGCCAGTAGCTTTTTAGCGGGGGGACAAGAGACCCAGTACTTC
>TRBV28|TRBJ1-4|few|-
CASRNLESNEKLFF
TGTGCCAGCAGAAACTTAGAGAGTAATGAAAAACTGTTTTTT
>TRBV5-1|TRBJ2-3|-|TRBD1
CASSLRQGPPVDTQYF
TGCGCCAGCAGCTTACGACAGGGGCCACCAGTAGATACGCAGTATTTT
>TRBV18|TRBJ2-5|-|TRBD2
CASSPPGGGPPETQYF
TGTGCCAGCTCACCACCCGGCGGGGGGCCCCCAGAGACCCAGTACTTC
>TRBV2|TRBJ2-5|once|TRBD2
CASRFLGTSEETQYF
TGTGCCAGCAGATTCCTCGGGACTAGCGAAGAGACCCAGTACTTC
>TRBV27|TRBJ2-2|-|-
CASSRRGSGELFF
TGTGCCAGCAGTCGCAGAGGGTCCGGGGAGCTGTTTTTT
>TRBV6-1|TRBJ1-2|-|-
CASSEKTTGYTF
TGTGCCAGCAGTGAAAAGACGACAGGCTACACCTTC
>TRBV4-3|TRBJ1-2|-|-
CASSQRGGFYGYTF
TGCGCCAGCAGCCAACGAGGGGGTTTTTATGGCTACACCTTC
>TRBV24-1|TRBJ2-5|-|-
CATSDSVPETQYF
TGTGCCACCAGTGATTCAGTCCCCGAGACCCAGTACTTC
>TRBV5-4|TRBJ1-6|few|-
CASSPYGPSSPLHF
TGTGCCAGCAGCCCCTACGGACCTTCTTCACCCCTCCACTTT
>TRBV7-8|TRBJ2-2|-|-
CASSLVAGALNTGELFF
TGTGCCAGCAGCTTAGTGGCAGGGGCATTGAACACCGGGGAGCTGTTTTTT
>TRBV10-1|TRBJ2-1|-|TRBD2
CASSELSSGGFYEQFF
TGCGCCAGCAGTGAGTTGAGTAGCGGGGGGTTCTATGAGCAGTTCTTC
>TRBV24-1|TRBJ1-2|few|-
CATSDWPRQEGYTF
TGTGCCACCAGTGATTGGCCCCGACAAGAAGGCTACACCTTC
>TRBV6-4|TRBJ2-1|-|-
CASSDSRTAYNEQFF
TGTGCCAGCAGTGACTCCCGGACTGCCTACAATGAGCAGTTCTTC
>TRBV9|TRBJ2-6|-|TRBD2
CASSVGPSGNSGANVLTF
TGTGCCAGCAGCGTAGGTCCTAGCGGGAACTCTGGGGCCAACGTCCTGACTTTC
>TRBV6-6|TRBJ2-5|-|-
CASSGEIETQYF
TGTGCCAGCTCCGGGGAAATAGAGACCCAGTACTTC
>TRBV5-5|TRBJ2-3|-|-
CASSLRQRYTDTQYF
TGTGCCAGCAGCTTGCGGCAGCGATACACAGATACGCAGTATTTT
>TRBV5-1|TRBJ1-3|few|-
CASSSESSGNTIYF
TGCGCCAGCAGCTCTGAGAGCTCTGGAAACACCATATATTTT
>TRBV7-3|TRBJ2-5|-|-
CASSFSLLETQYF
TGTGCCAGCAGCTTTAGCCTGCTGGAGACCCAGTACTTC
>TRBV19|TRBJ1-4|-|-
CASSRTLGQGHEKLFF
TGTGCCAGTAGTAGAACGTTGGGGCAGGGCCATGAAAAACTGTTTTTT
>TRBV4-3|TRBJ2-5|-|TRBD2
CASSQEQRGQVTQYF
TGCGCCAGCAGCCAAGAGCAGCGGGGCCAGGTAACCCAGTACTTC
>TRBV5-1|TRBJ2-2|-|-
CASSQSGANTGELFF
TGCGCCAGCAGCCAATCGGGCGCGAACACCGGGGAGCTGTTTTTT
>TRBV10-1|TRBJ1-4|-|-
CASSERFPGGLFF
TGCGCCAGCAGCGAGCGGTTCCCTGGTGGACTGTTTTTT
>TRBV5-8|TRBJ2-1|-|-
CASSLVPGAYNEQFF
TGTGCCAGCAGCTTGGTGCCAGGGGCCTACAATGAGCAGTTCTTC
>TRBV30|TRBJ1-5|few|-
CAWTKGYNQPQHF
TGTGCCTGGACAAAGGGGTACAATCAGCCCCAGCATTTT
>TRBV5-5|TRBJ1-3|once|-
CASSLVGGTPGNTIYF
TGTGCCAGCAGCTTGGTGGGGGGGACCCCTGGAAACACCATATATTTT
>TRBV27|TRBJ2-3|-|TRBD2
CASSLSGLASHGTDTQYF
TGTGCCAGCAGTTTGTCGGGACTAGCGTCACACGGCACAGATACGCAGTATTTT
>TRBV28|TRBJ1-2|-|TRBD1
CASRGGQGTYGYTF
TGTGCCAGCAGGGGGGGACAGGGAACCTATGGCTACACCTTC
>TRBV9|TRBJ1-1|-|TRBD1
CASSPRDRGNTEAFF
TGTGCCAGCAGCCCCAGGGACAGGGGGAACACTGAAGCTTTCTTT
>TRBV6-1|TRBJ1-4|once|-
CASSEGGTANEKLFF
TGTGCCAGCAGCGAAGGGGGGACGGCTAATGAAAAACTGTTTTTT
>TRBV24-1|TRBJ2-2|-|-
CATRGVGGGELFF
TGTGCCACCAGGGGGGTTGGAGGCGGGGAGCTGTTTTTT
>TRBV6-2/TRBV6-3|TRBJ2-1|few|-
CASSDYREYNEQFF
TGTGCCAGCAGTGACTACAGGGAGTACAATGAGCAGTTCTTC
>TRBV7-9|TRBJ1-5|-|-
CASSSLGQPQHF
TGTGCCAGCAGCTCCTTGGGTCAGCCCCAGCATTTT
>TRBV19|TRBJ1-4|few|TRBD1
CASRPQGAANEKLFF
TGTGCCAGTAGACCTCAGGGGGCGGCTAATGAAAAACTGTTTTTT
>TRBV28|TRBJ2-1|-|-
CASSLVNEQFF
TGTGCCAGCAGTTTGGTGAATGAGCAGTTCTTC
>TRBV2|TRBJ1-1|-|-
CASSLRGLTEAFF
TGTGCCAGCAGCCTCAGGGGCCTCACTGAAGCTTTCTTT
>TRBV18|TRBJ2-2|-|-
CASSPFGDPGELFF
TGTGCCAGCTCACCATTTGGGGACCCCGGGGAGCTGTTTTTT
>TRBV27|TRBJ1-2|-|-
CASSLGPGNYGYTF
TGTGCCAGCAGTTTAGGGCCGGGTAACTATGGCTACACCTTC
>TRBV11-1|TRBJ2-5|few|TRBD1
CASSSRQGSRETQYF
TGTGCCAGCAGCAGCCGACAGGGGTCCCGAGAGACCCAGTACTTC